The present entry profiles one TCR beta chain with its context. With 4 bases removed from V and 7 bases from J, the gap between germline ends came to 14 bases. There are 14 residues in the CDR3. Germline CDR1 reads SGHRS; CDR2 reads YFSETQ. The source of the sample is a study of T cell responses to AZD1222 COVID-19 vaccine. TCRdb's table, derived via immunoSEQ multiplex PCR, lists solely in-frame clones and lacks some. The table lists tens of thousands of clones, roughly 84% of them singletons. The receptor was isolated from an adult in good health. Sample: peripheral blood, taken on day 0 of AZD1222 vaccination. This chain joins TRBV5-1 and TRBJ1-4; perhaps TRBD1 as D (5 bases). The CDR3 is CASSPRQGVEKLFF. CDR3 sequence (DNA): TGCGCCAGCAGCCCCCGACAAGGGGTTGAAAAACTGTTTTTT.